The clone carrying this T cell receptor (beta chain) was detected only once. Its antigen is undetermined. The data originate from a study of shared clonotypes between healthy human individuals. The study's findings and limits: Clonotype sharing among donors was thought likely to change with sequencing depth. Of the naive CD4 clonotypes, about 5% were shared across several donors.

The V and J ends lost 5 bases and 8 bases, in that order; junction bases with no gene match: 16. Germline CDR1 reads MGHRA; CDR2 reads YSYEKL. The CDR3 is 17 residues long. The assay was run at deep level. The assay was immunoSEQ multiplex PCR, and TCRdb's table has in-frame clones only and misses some. The table shows some 2.3 million clones, with 90% to 95% occurring only once. V usage is TRBV4-1 and J usage is TRBJ1-4, with 8 bases aligning to TRBD1. The specimen sequenced was naive CD4+ T cells from PBMCs. Specified subset: CD45RA+ positively selected. The TCR was taken from a man aged 18 to 30 in good health. Some clones in this sample may be carry-over from other donors' samples. CDR3 region: CASSSRYRGALEEKLFF. In DNA, the CDR3 is TGCGCCAGCAGCTCTCGCTACAGGGGGGCCTTAGAGGAAAAACTGTTTTTT.